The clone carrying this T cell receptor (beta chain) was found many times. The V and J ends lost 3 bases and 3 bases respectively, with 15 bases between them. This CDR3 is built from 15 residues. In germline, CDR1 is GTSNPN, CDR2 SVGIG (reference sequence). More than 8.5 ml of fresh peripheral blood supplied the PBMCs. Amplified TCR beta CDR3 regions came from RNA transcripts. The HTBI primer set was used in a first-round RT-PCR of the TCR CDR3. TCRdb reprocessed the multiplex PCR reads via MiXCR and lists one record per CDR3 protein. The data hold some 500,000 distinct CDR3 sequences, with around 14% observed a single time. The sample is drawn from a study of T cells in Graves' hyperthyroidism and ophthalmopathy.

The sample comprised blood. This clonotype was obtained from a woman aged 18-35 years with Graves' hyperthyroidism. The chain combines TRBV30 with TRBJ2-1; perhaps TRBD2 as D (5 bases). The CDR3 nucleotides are TGTGCCTGGAGATCGGGGATGGGGATCTACAATGAGCAGTTCTTC. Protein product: CAWRSGMGIYNEQFF.